This T cell receptor beta chain was sequenced in a study of cytomegalovirus exposure and HLA in healthy donors. Background on the study: Among the roughly 370 genotyped donors, around 81% were placed in the Caucasian-associated ancestry cluster. Points from the study as a whole: Under in vitro conditions, three CMV-associated chains were confirmed as specific for CMV antigens. When the data were analyzed later, several of the most significant clusters appeared to be linked to common viral pathogens.

The V and J ends lost 3 bases and 8 bases, in that order; junction bases with no gene match: 10. The CDR3 totals 16 residues. Germline lookup yields CDR1 LNHDA and CDR2 SQIVND (reference sequence). In the case of this clone: The antigen is unknown.

A multiplex PCR was run with 60 Vbeta primers and 13 Jbeta primers. The table came from immunoSEQ multiplex PCR; TCRdb's copy has only in-frame clones and leaves some out. This table has 90,000 to 110,000 clones, around 15% appearing once. The clonotype comes from a female donor in good health and CMV-seronegative. Sequenced sample: PBMCs. The chain uses TRBV19 and TRBJ2-1, with TRBD2 identical over 10 bases. The CDR3 coding sequence is TGTGCCAGTAGTATCAGAGTACCTAGCGGGAGAGATGAGCAGTTCTTC. This encodes CASSIRVPSGRDEQFF.